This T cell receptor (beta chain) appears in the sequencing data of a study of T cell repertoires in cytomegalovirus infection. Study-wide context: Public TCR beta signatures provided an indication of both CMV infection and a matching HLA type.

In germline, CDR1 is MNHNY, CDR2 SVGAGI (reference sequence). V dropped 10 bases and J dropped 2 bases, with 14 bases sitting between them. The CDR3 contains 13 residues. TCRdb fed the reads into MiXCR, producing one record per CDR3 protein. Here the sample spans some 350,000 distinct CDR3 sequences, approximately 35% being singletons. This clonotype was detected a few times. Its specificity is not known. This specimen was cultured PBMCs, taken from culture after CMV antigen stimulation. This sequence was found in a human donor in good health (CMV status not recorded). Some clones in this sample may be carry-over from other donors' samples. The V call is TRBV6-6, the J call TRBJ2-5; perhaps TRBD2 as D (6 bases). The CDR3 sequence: CATKMGGQETQYF. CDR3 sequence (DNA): TGTGCCACCAAGATGGGGGGTCAAGAGACCCAGTACTTC.